By its share, the clone carrying this T cell receptor (beta chain) is medium-sized. This sample is drawn from a study of early T cells in non-severe SARS-CoV-2 infection. TCRdb reanalysed the 5' RACE reads using MiXCR and keeps one entry per CDR3 protein. This sample has tens of thousands of distinct CDR3 sequences, with about 6% found just once. Germline-derived CDR1 and CDR2 are SEHNR and FQNEAQ (reference sequence). V shed 3 bases and J shed 7 bases, with 13 bases lying between them. CDR3 length: 14 amino acids. The sequenced material came from whole blood. This clonotype was obtained from an adult who was a healthcare worker with PCR-confirmed SARS-CoV-2 infection or an uninfected control (not recorded which). The rearrangement joins TRBV7-9 to TRBJ2-1; TRBD2 is a possible D gene (6 bases). The CDR3 is CASSFAGPGNEQFF. In DNA form, the CDR3 reads TGTGCCAGCAGCTTTGCGGGGCCAGGAAATGAGCAGTTCTTC.